The 10 T cell receptor beta chains presented below share a single source sample, sequenced in a study of cytomegalovirus exposure and HLA in healthy donors. Profiled with immunoSEQ multiplex PCR; TCRdb holds only in-frame clones, not every one. The table includes around 220,000 clones, approximately 80% detected once. Sequencing input: PBMCs. Source of these receptors: a woman in her twenties or thirties in good health and CMV-seropositive.

This chain connects TRBV30 to TRBJ2-7; D ambiguous. Germline values: CDR1 GTSNPN, CDR2 SVGIG (reference sequence). The CDR3 has 13 amino acids. Trimming stripped 3 bases from V and 0 bases from J, with 9 bases between. CDR3 residues: CAWSLNPSYEQYF. CDR3 sequence (DNA): TGTGCCTGGAGCTTAAATCCCTCCTACGAGCAGTACTTC. Together with reference TRBV30 and TRBJ2-7, the CDR3 gives the full variable domain: SQTIHQWPATLVQPVGSPLSLECTVEGTSNPNLYWYRQAAGRGLQLLFYSVGIGQISSEVPQNLSASRPQDRQFILSSKKLLLSDSGFYLCAWSLNPSYEQYFGPGTRLTVT.

This rearrangement joins TRBV5-4 to TRBJ2-1, with D possibly TRBD2 on 5 matching bases. This CDR3 has 12 amino acids. Germline CDR1 and CDR2: SGHNT and YYREEE (reference sequence). The ends were cut back, 3 bases at V and 4 bases at J, with 5 bases in the middle. The CDR3 reads CASSWTYNEQFF. The CDR3, as DNA: TGTGCCAGCAGCTGGACTTACAATGAGCAGTTCTTC.

This chain links TRBV5-6 with TRBJ1-5; D is uncertain. The germline CDR1 and CDR2 sequences are SGHDT and YYEEEE. V was trimmed by 0 bases and J by 7 bases, leaving 20 bases between them. The CDR3 extends over 17 amino acids. The DNA for the CDR3 is TGTGCCAGCAGCTTGGCCGGACGCCCACTGGACCAACAGCCCCAGCATTTT. Its protein product is CASSLAGRPLDQQPQHF. Together with reference TRBV5-6 and TRBJ1-5, the CDR3 gives the full variable domain: DAGVTQSPTHLIKTRGQQVTLRCSPKSGHDTVSWYQQALGQGPQFIFQYYEEEERQRGNFPDRFSGHQFPNYSSELNVNALLLGDSALYLCASSLAGRPLDQQPQHFGDGTRLSIL.

The chain has TRBV4-3 and TRBJ2-1; 9 bases are a match to TRBD2. Germline values: CDR1 LGHNA, CDR2 YSLEER. The CDR3 has 18 residues. V dropped 4 bases and J dropped 5; count of bases not matched to a gene: 15. The CDR3 sequence is CASSPDTGAGGWNNEQFF. The CDR3 bases are TGCGCCAGCAGCCCGGATACCGGAGCGGGAGGCTGGAACAATGAGCAGTTCTTC.

This clone was recorded a few times. The J gene is TRBJ1-3, the V gene TRBV5-1, with unresolved D. From germline, CDR1 is SGHRS and CDR2 YFSETQ. The CDR3 is 15 amino acids. V lost 0 bases and J lost 0, with 7 bases in between. The CDR3 coding sequence is TGCGCCAGCAGCTTGGGACTGAACTCTGGAAACACCATATATTTT. It yields the protein CASSLGLNSGNTIYF.

This sequence joins TRBV27 and TRBJ2-1; 7 bases line up with TRBD1. Per the germline V gene, CDR1 is MNHEY and CDR2 is SMNVEV (reference sequence). J gave up 3 bases and V 5 bases, and 7 bases lay outside the gene matches. The CDR3 runs to 15 residues. The CDR3 nucleotides are TGTGCCAGCAGTCAAGACAGGGCAGTCTACAATGAGCAGTTCTTC. This codes for CASSQDRAVYNEQFF.

J is TRBJ2-5 and V is TRBV11-3; tentative D call: TRBD2 (6 bases). Germline lookup yields CDR1 SGHNT and CDR2 YENEEA. The V gene lost 5 bases and the J gene lost 5 bases, with 15 bases spanning the gap. This CDR3 has 14 residues. CDR3 sequence: CASSRRGTSETQYF. CDR3 nucleotides: TGTGCCAGCAGCCGCCGGGGGACGAGTGAGACCCAGTACTTC.

This clone has only a few counts. The V and J genes are TRBV28 and TRBJ1-5; D ambiguous. The CDR3 is 12 residues long. V was shortened by 5 bases and J by 3 bases, with 5 bases between the two germline ends. Germline V gives CDR1 MDHEN, CDR2 SYDVKM. In nucleotides, the CDR3 is TGTGCCAGCAGTAGGTACAATCAGCCCCAGCATTTT. This translates into CASSRYNQPQHF.

This clone occurred once. The chain is built from TRBV5-1 and TRBJ1-5; 11 positions match TRBD1. The CDR3 runs to 15 residues. Trimming cost V 4 bases and J 6 bases; bases outside gene matches: 6. Germline V gene sequence: CDR1 SGHRS, CDR2 YFSETQ. CDR3 sequence: CASSLGGQGGQPQHF. In DNA form, the CDR3 reads TGCGCCAGCAGCCTGGGGGGACAGGGGGGTCAGCCCCAGCATTTT. The full variable domain, rest sourced from reference TRBV5-1 and TRBJ1-5, is KAGVTQTPRYLIKTRGQQVTLSCSPISGHRSVSWYQQTPGQGLQFLFEYFSETQRNKGNFPGRFSGRQFSNSRSEMNVSTLELGDSALYLCASSLGGQGGQPQHFGDGTRLSIL.

The V call is TRBV2, the J call TRBJ2-7; D unresolved. The ends were cut back, 5 bases at V and 4 bases at J, with 6 bases in the middle. The CDR3 spans 11 residues. Germline values: CDR1 SNHLY, CDR2 FYNNEI. The CDR3 bases are TGTGCCAGCAGTCTAGAGTACGAGCAGTACTTC. It codes for CASSLEYEQYF. Looking up the rest from reference TRBV2 and TRBJ2-7 gives the full variable domain: EPEVTQTPSHQVTQMGQEVILRCVPISNHLYFYWYRQILGQKVEFLVSFYNNEISEKSEIFDDQFSVERPDGSNFTLKIRSTKLEDSAMYFCASSLEYEQYFGPGTRLTVT.